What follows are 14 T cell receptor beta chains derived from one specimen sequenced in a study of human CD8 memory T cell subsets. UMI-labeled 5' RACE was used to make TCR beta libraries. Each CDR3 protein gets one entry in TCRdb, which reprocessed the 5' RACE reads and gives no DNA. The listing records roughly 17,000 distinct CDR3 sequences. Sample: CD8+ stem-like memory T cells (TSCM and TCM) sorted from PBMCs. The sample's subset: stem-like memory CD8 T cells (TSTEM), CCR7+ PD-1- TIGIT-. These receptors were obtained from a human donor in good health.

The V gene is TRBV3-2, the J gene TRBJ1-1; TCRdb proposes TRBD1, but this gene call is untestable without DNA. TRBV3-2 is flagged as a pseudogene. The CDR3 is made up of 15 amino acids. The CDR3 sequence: CASRSPEQLDLRAFF.

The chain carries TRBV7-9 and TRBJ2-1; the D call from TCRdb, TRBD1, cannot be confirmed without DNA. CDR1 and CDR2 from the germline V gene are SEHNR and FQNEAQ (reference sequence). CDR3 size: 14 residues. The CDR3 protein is CASTRDRGRNEQFF.

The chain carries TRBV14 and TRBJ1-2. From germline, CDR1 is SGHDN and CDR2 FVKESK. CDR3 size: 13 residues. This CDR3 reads CASSFTSYYGYTF. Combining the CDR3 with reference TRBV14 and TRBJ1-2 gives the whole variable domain EAGVTQFPSHSVIEKGQTVTLRCDPISGHDNLYWYRRVMGKEIKFLLHFVKESKQDESGMPNNRFLAERTGGTYSTLKVQPAELEDSGVYFCASSFTSYYGYTFGSGTRLTVV.

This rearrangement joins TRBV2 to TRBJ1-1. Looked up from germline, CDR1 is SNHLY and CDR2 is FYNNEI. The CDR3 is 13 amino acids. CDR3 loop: CASKITLNTEAFF.

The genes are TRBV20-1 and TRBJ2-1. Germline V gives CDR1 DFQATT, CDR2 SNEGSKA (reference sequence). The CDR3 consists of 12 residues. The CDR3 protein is CSAMSSYNEQFF.

CDR3 residues: CASSQWSDRDQPQHF. The chain combines TRBV27 with TRBJ1-5; the D call from TCRdb, TRBD1, cannot be confirmed without DNA. The CDR3 has 15 residues. CDR1 is MNHEY, CDR2 SMNVEV, per germline (reference sequence).

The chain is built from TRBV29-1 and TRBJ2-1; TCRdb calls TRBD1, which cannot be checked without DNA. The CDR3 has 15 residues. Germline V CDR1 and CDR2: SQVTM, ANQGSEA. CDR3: CSVSPRDRGTNEQFF.

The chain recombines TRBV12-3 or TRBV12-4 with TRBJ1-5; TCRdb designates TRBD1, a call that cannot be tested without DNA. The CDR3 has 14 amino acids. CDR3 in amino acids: CASSLPGRDQPQHF.

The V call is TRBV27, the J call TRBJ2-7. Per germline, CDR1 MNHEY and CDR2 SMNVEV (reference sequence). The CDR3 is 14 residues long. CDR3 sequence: CASSFSTETYEQYF.

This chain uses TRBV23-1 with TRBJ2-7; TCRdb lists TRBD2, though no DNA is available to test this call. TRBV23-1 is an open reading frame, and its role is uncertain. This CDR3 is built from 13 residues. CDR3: CASSQSYRDEQYF.

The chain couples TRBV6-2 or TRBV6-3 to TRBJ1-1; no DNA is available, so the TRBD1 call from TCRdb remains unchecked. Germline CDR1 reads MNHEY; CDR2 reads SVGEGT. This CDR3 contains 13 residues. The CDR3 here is CASSYKAGAEAFF.

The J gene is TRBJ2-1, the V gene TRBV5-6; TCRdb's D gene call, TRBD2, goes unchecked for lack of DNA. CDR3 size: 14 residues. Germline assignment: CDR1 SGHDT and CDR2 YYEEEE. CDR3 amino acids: CASSIGTRGNEQFF. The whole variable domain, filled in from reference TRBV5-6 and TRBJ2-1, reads DAGVTQSPTHLIKTRGQQVTLRCSPKSGHDTVSWYQQALGQGPQFIFQYYEEEERQRGNFPDRFSGHQFPNYSSELNVNALLLGDSALYLCASSIGTRGNEQFFGPGTRLTVL.

CDR3 amino acids: CASSPEGVSYEQYF. J is TRBJ2-7 and V is TRBV7-2; TCRdb selects TRBD1, and the lack of DNA leaves this call unchecked. The CDR3 loop spans 14 amino acids. Germline CDR1 SGHTA, CDR2 FQGNSA. Full variable domain (missing parts from reference TRBV7-2 and TRBJ2-7): GAGVSQSPSNKVTEKGKDVELRCDPISGHTALYWYRQSLGQGLEFLIYFQGNSAPDKSGLPSDRFSAERTGGSVSTLTIQRTQQEDSAVYLCASSPEGVSYEQYFGPGTRLTVT.

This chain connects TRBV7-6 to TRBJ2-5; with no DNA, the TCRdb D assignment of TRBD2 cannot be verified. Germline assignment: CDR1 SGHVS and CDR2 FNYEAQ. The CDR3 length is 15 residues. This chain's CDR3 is CASSLVSGNQGTQYF.